The 12 T cell receptor beta chains below all came from one sample that was sequenced in a study of cytomegalovirus exposure and HLA in healthy donors. Vbeta (60) and Jbeta (13) primers were used in the PCR. TCRdb's copy holds only in-frame clones and misses some; the assay was immunoSEQ multiplex PCR. The profile covers about 130,000 clones, with about 78% appearing a single time and over 1.2% taken by the ten largest. The sequencing input was PBMCs. These receptors were taken from a female donor in good health and CMV-seronegative.

The DNA of the CDR3 is TGTGCCAGCACTATGACTGGACAGGGGTACCACGAGCAGTACTTC. This encodes CASTMTGQGYHEQYF. The chain recombines TRBV6-1 with TRBJ2-5; 9 bases are shared with TRBD1. The DNA end is a closer match to TRBJ2-7, so the J assignment may be wrong. Germline CDR1 MNHNS, CDR2 SASEGT. This CDR3 contains 15 residues.

This sequence joins TRBV9 and TRBJ2-7, with a weak D call TRBD1 (6 bases). Looked up from germline, CDR1 is SGDLS and CDR2 is YYNGEE. Trimming cost V 1 base and J 2 bases, with 13 bases left between them. CDR3 size: 15 residues. The CDR3 sequence is CASSVSSAGAYEQYF. In DNA, the CDR3 is TGTGCCAGCAGCGTATCGTCGGCAGGGGCCTACGAGCAGTACTTC.

The chain couples TRBV5-4 to TRBJ1-4; D unresolved. V was pared by 1 base and J by 0 bases, with 7 bases between. Germline values: CDR1 SGHNT, CDR2 YYREEE (reference sequence). The CDR3 is made up of 15 amino acids. DNA of the CDR3: TGTGCCAGCAGCTTGCGTAGTACAACTAATGAAAAACTGTTTTTT. Translation gives CASSLRSTTNEKLFF.

The chain has TRBV5-5 and TRBJ1-2; 7 nucleotides agree with TRBD1. The CDR3 loop spans 12 amino acids. Germline loops: CDR1 SGHKS, CDR2 YYEKEE (reference sequence). J gave up 7 bases and V 0 bases, and 0 bases lay outside the gene matches. The CDR3 DNA reads TGTGCCAGCAGCTTGGGACAGGGTGGCTACACCTTC. It is translated as CASSLGQGGYTF.

This clone is a singleton in its sample. This rearrangement joins TRBV2 to TRBJ1-1; D call uncertain. The V end was cut by 6 bases, the J end by 8 bases, with 10 bases between. The germline gives CDR1 SNHLY, CDR2 FYNNEI. The CDR3 spans 11 residues. CDR3 in DNA: TGTGCCAGCAGGGAGAACTCGGAAGCTTTCTTT. Its translation is CASRENSEAFF. The whole variable domain, remainder taken from reference TRBV2 and TRBJ1-1, is EPEVTQTPSHQVTQMGQEVILRCVPISNHLYFYWYRQILGQKVEFLVSFYNNEISEKSEIFDDQFSVERPDGSNFTLKIRSTKLEDSAMYFCASRENSEAFFGQGTRLTVV.

In its sample, this clone was seen a few times. This chain uses TRBV11-2 with TRBJ2-1, with TRBD2 matching over 12 bases. This CDR3 contains 17 residues. Germline V gives CDR1 SGHAT, CDR2 FQNNGV. The V segment lost 1 base and the J segment 0 bases; nucleotides outside the gene matches: 1. For the CDR3, the DNA is TGTGCCAGCAGCTTAGTGACTAGCGGGAGCTCCTACAATGAGCAGTTCTTC. This codes for CASSLVTSGSSYNEQFF.

The chain has TRBV19 and TRBJ1-5; 9 positions match TRBD1. Trimming removed 6 bases from V and 6 bases from J; junction bases left unmatched: 9. CDR1 LNHDA and CDR2 SQIVND come from the germline V gene (reference sequence). This CDR3 has 15 amino acids. CDR3 loop: CASRTTGGKLQPQHF. CDR3 nucleotide sequence: TGTGCCAGTAGGACGACAGGGGGAAAACTTCAGCCCCAGCATTTT. The full variable domain, in which reference TRBV19 and TRBJ1-5 provide the parts outside the CDR3, is DGGITQSPKYLFRKEGQNVTLSCEQNLNHDAMYWYRQDPGQGLRLIYYSQIVNDFQKGDIAEGYSVSREKKESFPLTVTSAQKNPTAFYLCASRTTGGKLQPQHFGDGTRLSIL.

The rearrangement links TRBV6-6 to TRBJ2-7; weak D call: TRBD2 (7 bases). Trimming cost V 3 bases and J 6 bases, with 21 bases left between them. This CDR3 has 16 amino acids. Germline CDR1 MNHNY, CDR2 SVGAGI (reference sequence). In nucleotides, the CDR3 is TGTGCCAGCAGTTATGGTTTGGGGGGGGAAGGGGGCGAGCAGTACTTC. It encodes CASSYGLGGEGGEQYF.

The chain recombines TRBV9 with TRBJ1-5; no definite D call. Deletions cut 3 bases from V and 6 bases from J, with 13 bases between. The CDR3 consists of 14 residues. Germline V gene lookup returns CDR1 SGDLS and CDR2 YYNGEE. Written as DNA, the CDR3 is TGTGCCAGCAGCGCCCCCCCCGGAGGTCAGCCCCAGCATTTT. Protein: CASSAPPGGQPQHF.

This clone was observed a single time. This rearrangement joins TRBV19 to TRBJ1-1; D is unclear. The CDR3 spans 16 residues. Germline assignment: CDR1 LNHDA and CDR2 SQIVND (reference sequence). Between the trimmed V and J ends, which lost 3 bases and 0 bases, there was a span of 14 bases. Written as DNA, the CDR3 is TGTGCCAGTAGTATGCCCCAGGCAGGCCTGAACACTGAAGCTTTCTTT. As protein: CASSMPQAGLNTEAFF. Combining the CDR3 with reference TRBV19 and TRBJ1-1 gives the whole variable domain DGGITQSPKYLFRKEGQNVTLSCEQNLNHDAMYWYRQDPGQGLRLIYYSQIVNDFQKGDIAEGYSVSREKKESFPLTVTSAQKNPTAFYLCASSMPQAGLNTEAFFGQGTRLTVV.

This clone was counted a few times. The chain couples TRBV5-1 to TRBJ2-7; 16 nucleotides agree with TRBD2. Germline V lookup: CDR1 SGHRS, CDR2 YFSETQ. This CDR3 has 17 amino acids. V lost 4 bases to trimming and J lost 1 base; unmatched junction nucleotides: 5. As DNA, the CDR3 is TGCGCCAGCAGCCTCAAGGGACTAGCGGGAGGGTCCTACGAGCAGTACTTC. It codes for CASSLKGLAGGSYEQYF. Combining the CDR3 with reference TRBV5-1 and TRBJ2-7 gives the whole variable domain KAGVTQTPRYLIKTRGQQVTLSCSPISGHRSVSWYQQTPGQGLQFLFEYFSETQRNKGNFPGRFSGRQFSNSRSEMNVSTLELGDSALYLCASSLKGLAGGSYEQYFGPGTRLTVT.

This sequence joins TRBV4-3 and TRBJ1-1; maybe TRBD1 (6 bases). CDR3 size: 15 residues. Looked up from germline, CDR1 is LGHNA and CDR2 is YSLEER. V gave up 0 bases and J gave up 6 bases, with 14 bases separating them. The CDR3 nucleotides read TGCGCCAGCAGCCAAGATTGGAAGGGGGTCTCTGAAGCTTTCTTT. Translation gives CASSQDWKGVSEAFF.